The 20 T cell receptor beta chains presented below share a single source sample, sequenced in a study of chemoradiotherapy in HPV16-positive cancers. Sequenced by immunoSEQ multiplex PCR; TCRdb stores in-frame clones only, minus some. The top ten clones hold 9.5% to 13% of a sample with fewer than 10,000 clones, 70% of them seen once. The source was tumor tissue, collected from a patient who underwent chemoradiotherapy. The source is a human donor with HPV-associated anogenital cancer.

This chain joins TRBV7-9 and TRBJ1-1; perhaps TRBD1 as D (6 bases). V was trimmed by 0 bases and J by 4 bases, leaving 12 bases between them. CDR3 length equals 15 residues. Germline V gives CDR1 SEHNR, CDR2 FQNEAQ (reference sequence). Here the CDR3 reads CASSLAQGEVTEAFF. The CDR3 DNA reads TGTGCCAGCAGCTTAGCACAGGGAGAGGTCACTGAAGCTTTCTTT. The full variable domain, with the rest looked up from reference TRBV7-9 and TRBJ1-1, is DTGVSQNPRHKITKRGQNVTFRCDPISEHNRLYWYRQTLGQGPEFLTYFQNEAQLEKSRLLSDRFSAERPKGSFSTLEIQRTEQGDSAMYLCASSLAQGEVTEAFFGQGTRLTVV.

Only a few counts were recorded for this clone. CDR3 protein: CAWSVPRDPLNEQFF. Here the CDR3 DNA reads TGTGCCTGGAGTGTACCGCGGGACCCGCTCAATGAGCAGTTCTTC. The V gene is TRBV30, the J gene TRBJ2-1; TRBD2 might be the D (6 bases). The CDR3 extends over 15 amino acids. The V end was cut by 0 bases, the J end by 6 bases, with 15 bases between. Germline V gives CDR1 GTSNPN, CDR2 SVGIG (reference sequence).

This rearrangement joins TRBV10-3 to TRBJ2-3; no clear D gene. The V end lost 0 bases, the J end lost 5 bases, and 6 bases lay between the germline ends. From germline, CDR1 is ENHRY and CDR2 SYGVKD. This CDR3 region has 13 residues. In DNA, the CDR3 is TGTGCCATCAGTGAGTCGATGGGAGATACGCAGTATTTT. Translating gives CAISESMGDTQYF.

This clone occurred once. This chain connects TRBV10-1 to TRBJ2-5, with D hard to call. The CDR3 extends over 13 amino acids. V lost 5 bases and J lost 5, with 12 bases in between. CDR1 is WNHNN, CDR2 SYGVQD, per germline (reference sequence). The CDR3 spells CASSRTLGETQYF. The CDR3 DNA sequence: TGCGCCAGCAGTCGAACTCTCGGGGAGACCCAGTACTTC.

The chain recombines TRBV7-2 with TRBJ2-3; 7 nucleotides line up with TRBD1. Germline CDR1 and CDR2: SGHTA and FQGNSA. V shed 1 base, J shed 4 bases, and the junction held 5 bases outside the gene matches. The CDR3 sequence is 15 residues long. This CDR3 reads CASSLGGGPADTQYF. The CDR3 bases are TGTGCCAGCAGCTTAGGAGGGGGCCCCGCAGATACGCAGTATTTT.

The V and J genes are TRBV12-5 and TRBJ2-2; D is undetermined. Germline values: CDR1 LGHNT, CDR2 FRNRAP. CDR3 length: 15 amino acids. V gave up 1 base and J gave up 7 bases, with 13 bases separating them. The CDR3 is CASGLGSGEVGELFF. The CDR3 DNA follows: TGTGCTAGTGGTTTGGGCTCCGGAGAGGTCGGGGAGCTGTTTTTT. Variable domain in full (rest from reference TRBV12-5 and TRBJ2-2): DARVTQTPRHKVTEMGQEVTMRCQPILGHNTVFWYRQTMMQGLELLAYFRNRAPLDDSGMPKDRFSAEMPDATLATLKIQPSEPRDSAVYFCASGLGSGEVGELFFGEGSRLTVL.

Only a few counts were recorded for this clone. The V gene is TRBV7-2, the J gene TRBJ2-5; 7 positions agree with TRBD2. CDR1 and CDR2 from the germline V gene are SGHTA and FQGNSA. The ends lost 3 bases at V and 2 bases at J; junction bases unmatched: 3. The CDR3 spans 14 residues. CDR3 loop: CASSFERGQETQYF. The CDR3 DNA follows: TGTGCCAGCAGCTTCGAGCGGGGTCAAGAGACCCAGTACTTC.

The J gene is TRBJ1-2, the V gene TRBV11-2, with a possible D match to TRBD1 (5 bases). Germline CDR1 SGHAT, CDR2 FQNNGV. Trimming took off 0 bases at V and 4 bases at J, with 12 bases between the two ends. This CDR3 region has 15 residues. The CDR3 nucleotides are TGTGCCAGCAGCTTAGAAGCTCAGGGTAGCTATGGCTACACCTTC. This codes for CASSLEAQGSYGYTF.

This chain connects TRBV11-3 to TRBJ2-3; 11 bases agree with TRBD2. The CDR3 contains 16 residues. CDR1 SGHNT and CDR2 YENEEA come from the germline V gene. With V trimmed by 1 base and J by 1 base, 1 base remained unmatched. The CDR3 here is CASSLGLAGRTDTQYF. The CDR3 DNA sequence: TGTGCCAGCAGCTTAGGACTAGCGGGGCGCACAGATACGCAGTATTTT.

This clone was counted a few times. The chain is built from TRBV7-2 and TRBJ1-6, with unresolved D. The CDR3 runs 16 residues. From germline, CDR1 is SGHTA and CDR2 FQGNSA. Trimming shortened V by 2 bases and J by 11 bases, and 19 bases separated the two germline ends. The CDR3 loop is CASSLSSGEGSTPLHF. The DNA of the CDR3 is TGTGCCAGCAGCTTATCATCCGGTGAAGGCTCGACACCCCTCCACTTT.

V and J are TRBV29-1 and TRBJ2-3; D may be TRBD1 (5 bases). The CDR3 covers 14 residues. The germline CDR1 and CDR2 sequences are SQVTM and ANQGSEA. V dropped 1 base and J dropped 3 bases, with 11 bases sitting between them. The CDR3 sequence is CSVEGGKGTDTQYF. The CDR3 bases are TGCAGCGTTGAAGGGGGAAAGGGGACAGATACGCAGTATTTT.

The chain uses TRBV10-3 and TRBJ2-1; 14 bases are shared with TRBD2. Losses at the gene ends were 7 bases for V and 2 bases for J; bases not matched to a gene: 4. Germline-derived CDR1 and CDR2 are ENHRY and SYGVKD. This CDR3 has 16 amino acids. The CDR3 loop reads CAITGTSGSPYNEQFF. In DNA, the CDR3 is TGTGCCATCACCGGGACTAGCGGGAGTCCCTACAATGAGCAGTTCTTC.

This clone occurred once. The CDR3 DNA is TGTGCCAGCAGCTTTTTGGTTCATGAGCAGTTCTTC. Amino acid sequence: CASSFLVHEQFF. The chain has TRBV7-6 and TRBJ2-1, with no clear D. The CDR3 loop spans 12 amino acids. The germline V gene encodes CDR1 SGHVS and CDR2 FNYEAQ. V lost 3 bases and J lost 8, with 8 bases in between.

This rearrangement joins TRBV7-9 to TRBJ2-5; TRBD1 matches 12 bases. J lost 2 bases, V lost 6 bases, and 13 bases had no gene match. There are 18 residues in the CDR3. CDR1 and CDR2 (germline): SEHNR, FQNEAQ (reference sequence). CDR3 residues: CASSPGQGALGRQETQYF. The CDR3 nucleotides read TGTGCCAGCAGTCCGGGACAGGGGGCGCTTGGAAGGCAAGAGACCCAGTACTTC.

The chain employs TRBV7-9 and TRBJ1-2; D might be TRBD1 (5 bases). The length of the CDR3 is 13 residues. Germline lookup yields CDR1 SEHNR and CDR2 FQNEAQ (reference sequence). V dropped 4 bases and J dropped 3 bases, with 9 bases sitting between them. The CDR3 region has the DNA TGTGCCAGCAGCTCTCAGGGATACTATGGCTACACCTTC. Protein: CASSSQGYYGYTF. Full variable domain (remainder filled in from reference TRBV7-9 and TRBJ1-2): DTGVSQNPRHKITKRGQNVTFRCDPISEHNRLYWYRQTLGQGPEFLTYFQNEAQLEKSRLLSDRFSAERPKGSFSTLEIQRTEQGDSAMYLCASSSQGYYGYTFGSGTRLTVV.

The chain couples TRBV7-2 to TRBJ2-3; 7 bases are a match to TRBD2. Per germline, CDR1 SGHTA and CDR2 FQGNSA. The CDR3 has 14 residues. V lost 6 bases, J lost 1 base, and 4 bases stayed unmatched. The CDR3 coding sequence is TGTGCCAGCAGGGGAGGGCGGGGCACAGATACGCAGTATTTT. Its translation: CASRGGRGTDTQYF. The full variable domain, with the rest looked up from reference TRBV7-2 and TRBJ2-3, is GAGVSQSPSNKVTEKGKDVELRCDPISGHTALYWYRQSLGQGLEFLIYFQGNSAPDKSGLPSDRFSAERTGGSVSTLTIQRTQQEDSAVYLCASRGGRGTDTQYFGPGTRLTVL.

This clone came up a few times. The rearrangement links TRBV7-6 to TRBJ2-3, with 14 nucleotides matching TRBD2. Germline lookup yields CDR1 SGHVS and CDR2 FNYEAQ. Unmatched junction bases numbered 7, after V lost 4 bases and J lost 1 base. The CDR3 is 18 amino acids. CDR3 residues: CASSSLTSGRGGTDTQYF. The CDR3 DNA sequence: TGTGCCAGCAGCTCCCTGACTAGCGGGAGGGGGGGCACAGATACGCAGTATTTT.

This clone has a handful of counts. The chain is built from TRBV5-1 and TRBJ2-3; D call uncertain. The germline V gene has CDR1 SGHRS and CDR2 YFSETQ. The length of the CDR3 is 14 residues. V was pared by 3 bases and J by 0 bases, with 8 bases between. The CDR3 region is CASSSATSTDTQYF. In DNA, the CDR3 is TGCGCCAGCAGCTCCGCGACGAGCACAGATACGCAGTATTTT.

The chain recombines TRBV6-1 with TRBJ2-7, with TRBD1 matching over 8 bases. CDR3 length equals 13 residues. Germline assignment: CDR1 MNHNS and CDR2 SASEGT. The V segment lost 6 bases and the J segment 5 bases; nucleotides outside the gene matches: 6. CDR3 bases: TGTGCCAGCAGATTAGGACAGGGCAACGAGCAGTACTTC. This encodes CASRLGQGNEQYF.

This clone was detected once. V gene TRBV7-9 combines with J gene TRBJ2-7; 8 positions match TRBD1. The CDR3 loop spans 15 amino acids. Germline lookup yields CDR1 SEHNR and CDR2 FQNEAQ (reference sequence). Trimming removed 5 bases from V and 2 bases from J; junction bases left unmatched: 8. The CDR3 here is CASSPTRDRTYEQYF. The CDR3, as DNA: TGTGCCAGCAGCCCAACCCGGGACAGGACCTACGAGCAGTACTTC.